This entry lists 28 T cell receptor beta chains sequenced from one sample in a study of cytomegalovirus exposure and HLA in healthy donors (dated by TCRdb to about 2017). The library was generated by the immunoSEQ multiplex PCR assay. A mixture of 60 forward primers for TCR Vbeta segments and 13 reverse primers for TCR Jbeta segments was used in the multiplex PCR. The table was pulled from immuneACCESS by TCRdb, which kept in-frame rearrangements only. Such tables lose some clones; where checked, under half of the loss comes from unresolved V genes, and the rest has no known cause. A total of about 190,000 clones appear in this sample, roughly 80% of them only once. Of the sample, approximately 1.5% falls within the top ten clones. Sequenced: PBMCs. These receptors all come from a woman between 18 and 29 years old in good health and CMV-seronegative.

Comment on this clone: The same CDR3 arises from other DNA sequences in this sample as well. In DNA, the CDR3 is TGCGCCAGCAGCTTGGTTGGTATCAGTGGAGTGAACACTGAAGCTTTCTTT. This encodes CASSLVGISGVNTEAFF. This chain connects TRBV5-1 to TRBJ1-1, with D unresolved. CDR1 is SGHRS and CDR2 is YFSETQ in the germline V gene. The CDR3 runs 17 residues. Trimming left V 0 bases short and J 0 bases short, with 15 bases between. Drawing the rest from reference TRBV5-1 and TRBJ1-1, the complete variable domain is KAGVTQTPRYLIKTRGQQVTLSCSPISGHRSVSWYQQTPGQGLQFLFEYFSETQRNKGNFPGRFSGRQFSNSRSEMNVSTLELGDSALYLCASSLVGISGVNTEAFFGQGTRLTVV.

The chain joins TRBV6-4 to TRBJ2-1; D is ambiguous. CDR3 length: 16 residues. Trimming cost V 0 bases and J 0 bases, with 9 bases left between them. Germline V gene data show CDR1 as MRHNA and CDR2 as SNTAGT. The CDR3 protein is CASSDSSANSYNEQFF. The CDR3 DNA reads TGTGCCAGCAGTGACTCGAGCGCAAACTCCTACAATGAGCAGTTCTTC.

The V call is TRBV29-1, the J call TRBJ1-1; D gene uncertain. This CDR3 contains 13 residues. Trimming pared 2 bases from V and 6 bases from J, leaving 13 bases between. Germline CDR1 SQVTM, CDR2 ANQGSEA. The CDR3, as DNA: TGCAGCGTTGAATATCCTGCGCGGGCTGAAGCTTTCTTT. Protein product: CSVEYPARAEAFF.

The chain recombines TRBV18 with TRBJ2-1; 9 bases agree with TRBD2. The CDR3 loop spans 14 amino acids. Trimming at V came to 3 bases and at J to 10 bases, leaving 7 bases not matched to a gene. Germline V lookup: CDR1 KGHSH, CDR2 LQKENI. The CDR3: CASSPGLASNEQFF. The CDR3 coding sequence is TGTGCCAGCTCACCGGGACTAGCTTCCAACGAGCAGTTCTTC. The full variable domain, with the rest looked up from reference TRBV18 and TRBJ2-1, is NAGVMQNPRHLVRRRGQEARLRCSPMKGHSHVYWYRQLPEEGLKFMVYLQKENIIDESGMPKERFSAEFPKEGPSILRIQQVVRGDSAAYFCASSPGLASNEQFFGPGTRLTVL.

This clone was counted a single time. V is TRBV14 and J is TRBJ2-3, with TRBD2 identical over 12 bases. Germline loops: CDR1 SGHDN, CDR2 FVKESK. V trimming: 3 bases; J trimming: 0 bases; junction bases outside the gene matches: 16. The length of the CDR3 is 21 residues. CDR3 region: CASSHLPGLAGHYPSTDTQYF. Written as DNA, the CDR3 is TGTGCCAGCAGCCACTTACCGGGACTAGCGGGCCATTACCCTAGCACAGATACGCAGTATTTT.

There are a few counts of this clone. The rearrangement joins TRBV7-8 to TRBJ1-1, with D possibly matching TRBD1 (5 bases). Between the trimmed V and J ends, which lost 1 base and 0 bases, there was a span of 6 bases. The CDR3 length is 14 residues. The germline CDR1 and CDR2 sequences are SGHVS and FQNEAQ. The CDR3 sequence is CASSLGTLNTEAFF. In DNA form, the CDR3 reads TGTGCCAGCAGCTTAGGGACATTGAACACTGAAGCTTTCTTT.

The chain recombines TRBV5-6 with TRBJ2-3; D is uncertain. Per germline, CDR1 SGHDT and CDR2 YYEEEE. The V end lost 5 bases, the J end lost 0 bases, and 10 bases lay between the germline ends. The CDR3 length is 14 residues. CDR3 DNA sequence: TGTGCCAGCAGTTCGACGGAGAGCACAGATACGCAGTATTTT. This gives the protein CASSSTESTDTQYF.

About this clone itself: A read error may produce the germline difference seen at one junction end. This chain uses TRBV15 with TRBJ2-3; D possibly corresponds to TRBD1 (6 bases). Germline V gives CDR1 LNHNV, CDR2 YYDKDF (reference sequence). The length of the CDR3 is 15 residues. The CDR3 DNA reads as TGTGCCACCAGCCGAGACAACAGGGCCACAGATACGCAGTATTTT. This gives the protein CATSRDNRATDTQYF.

V usage is TRBV5-1 and J usage is TRBJ1-1; D is ambiguous. Trimming removed 4 bases at V and 1 base at J, with 8 bases between. The V gene's germline CDR1 is SGHRS and CDR2 YFSETQ. There are 13 residues in the CDR3. CDR3 residues: CASSRERNTEAFF. Here the CDR3 DNA reads TGCGCCAGCAGCCGTGAGAGGAACACTGAAGCTTTCTTT.

The V call is TRBV10-1, the J call TRBJ2-5; 9 positions agree with TRBD2. Looked up from germline, CDR1 is WNHNN and CDR2 is SYGVQD (reference sequence). Trimming cost V 0 bases and J 2 bases; bases outside gene matches: 7. The CDR3 consists of 17 residues. CDR3 loop: CASSESNSGGLQETQYF. CDR3 sequence (DNA): TGCGCCAGCAGTGAGTCTAATAGCGGGGGTTTACAAGAGACCCAGTACTTC.

The chain has TRBV7-2 and TRBJ1-1; D unclear. V was trimmed by 8 bases and J by 3 bases, leaving 16 bases between them. The germline V gene has CDR1 SGHTA and CDR2 FQGNSA. This CDR3 is 14 amino acids long. CDR3 in amino acids: CASFTGVQDTEAFF. The CDR3 DNA is TGTGCCAGCTTTACCGGGGTCCAGGACACTGAAGCTTTCTTT.

The chain couples TRBV18 to TRBJ2-3, with TRBD2 as a possible D gene (6 bases). The V gene's germline CDR1 is KGHSH and CDR2 LQKENI. The CDR3 spans 17 residues. V was pared by 3 bases and J by 2 bases, with 18 bases between. Here the CDR3 reads CASSPNLAYLFTDTQYF. The CDR3 nucleotides read TGTGCCAGCTCACCGAATCTAGCGTACCTTTTCACAGATACGCAGTATTTT.

The chain recombines TRBV28 with TRBJ2-2, with 9 nucleotides matching TRBD1. With V trimmed by 6 bases and J by 6 bases, 11 bases remained unmatched. The germline CDR1 and CDR2 sequences are MDHEN and SYDVKM. The CDR3 is 16 residues long. CDR3 in DNA: TGTGCCAGCAGAACCCGGGACAGGGTCCACTCCGGGGAGCTGTTTTTT. Translation gives CASRTRDRVHSGELFF.

This sequence joins TRBV2 and TRBJ1-5, with D possibly being TRBD1 (5 bases). The CDR3 spans 11 residues. V gave up 9 bases and J gave up 7 bases, with 10 bases separating them. CDR1 is SNHLY, CDR2 FYNNEI, per germline. This chain's CDR3 is CARQGIQPQHF. In DNA form, the CDR3 reads TGTGCCAGGCAGGGAATACAGCCCCAGCATTTT.

Worth noting for this clone: In the same sample, other DNA sequences code for this CDR3. The chain links TRBV13 to TRBJ2-7; TRBD1 agrees at 7 bases. CDR3 size: 12 residues. With V trimmed by 4 bases and J by 6 bases, 3 bases remained unmatched. Germline V gene data show CDR1 as PRHDT and CDR2 as FYEKMQ (reference sequence). The CDR3 DNA is TGTGCCAGCAGCTCCCCAGGGGGCGAGCAGTACTTC. It yields the protein CASSSPGGEQYF.

CDR3 in DNA: TGTGCCAGCAGCCGACAGGGGTCAGGGCAGCCCCAGCATTTT. It is translated as CASSRQGSGQPQHF. This rearrangement joins TRBV6-5 to TRBJ1-5; TRBD1 agrees at 8 bases. With V trimmed by 6 bases and J by 7 bases, 8 bases remained unmatched. The CDR3 covers 14 residues. Germline V gene sequence: CDR1 MNHEY, CDR2 SVGAGI.

Only one count was recorded for this clone. V usage is TRBV27 and J usage is TRBJ2-7; 7 bases align to TRBD1. The CDR3 is made up of 12 amino acids. Per germline, CDR1 MNHEY and CDR2 SMNVEV (reference sequence). The J segment lost 6 bases and the V segment lost 6 bases, leaving 5 bases of the junction unmatched. CDR3 residues: CASSLGGSEQYF. In nucleotides, the CDR3 is TGTGCCAGCAGCCTAGGGGGCAGCGAGCAGTACTTC.

The chain employs TRBV6-6 and TRBJ1-5, with TRBD1 identical over 9 bases. V was pared by 6 bases and J by 1 base, with 7 bases of the junction left unmatched. Germline CDR1 reads MNHNY; CDR2 reads SVGAGI (reference sequence). CDR3 size: 16 residues. CDR3 DNA sequence: TGTGCCAGCAGACTGGGGACAGGGATGAGCAATCAGCCCCAGCATTTT. Its protein is CASRLGTGMSNQPQHF.

This chain links TRBV5-1 with TRBJ1-2; tentatively, D is TRBD1 (5 bases). V was cut by 5 bases and J by 5 bases, with 13 bases left in between. This CDR3 spans 13 amino acids. Germline loops: CDR1 SGHRS, CDR2 YFSETQ. The CDR3 loop is CASRVDNAYGYTF. The CDR3 DNA follows: TGCGCCAGCAGGGTGGACAACGCGTATGGCTACACCTTC.

The rearrangement links TRBV30 to TRBJ2-2, with 7 positions matching TRBD1. This CDR3 comprises 15 residues. V lost 2 bases, J lost 0 bases, and 3 bases stayed unmatched. In germline, CDR1 is GTSNPN, CDR2 SVGIG (reference sequence). CDR3 amino acids: CAWSKDRANTGELFF. DNA for the CDR3: TGTGCCTGGAGTAAAGACAGGGCGAACACCGGGGAGCTGTTTTTT.

This clone was seen more than once but under ten times. V is TRBV19 and J is TRBJ1-2; 9 bases line up with TRBD1. Germline V lookup: CDR1 LNHDA, CDR2 SQIVND (reference sequence). V shed 4 bases, J shed 2 bases, and the junction held 5 bases outside the gene matches. The CDR3 is 15 amino acids. CDR3 protein: CASSKDRGRNYGYTF. In DNA form, the CDR3 reads TGTGCCAGTAGTAAGGACAGGGGACGGAACTATGGCTACACCTTC.

The chain employs TRBV29-1 and TRBJ1-2; D may be TRBD1 (6 bases). The CDR3 runs 13 residues. V was pared by 6 bases and J by 0 bases, with 11 bases between. Germline assignment: CDR1 SQVTM and CDR2 ANQGSEA. CDR3 loop: CSVSRQANYGYTF. For the CDR3, the DNA is TGCAGCGTCAGTCGACAGGCTAACTATGGCTACACCTTC. Full variable domain (remainder filled in from reference TRBV29-1 and TRBJ1-2): SAVISQKPSRDICQRGTSLTIQCQVDSQVTMMFWYRQQPGQSLTLIATANQGSEATYESGFVIDKFPISRPNLTFSTLTVSNMSPEDSSIYLCSVSRQANYGYTFGSGTRLTVV.

V gene TRBV19 combines with J gene TRBJ2-2; tentatively, D is TRBD2 (5 bases). This CDR3 contains 14 residues. The ends were cut back, 3 bases at V and 3 bases at J, with 8 bases in the middle. Germline CDR1 LNHDA, CDR2 SQIVND (reference sequence). CDR3 in DNA: TGTGCCAGTAGTATTCGGGGTGACACCGGGGAGCTGTTTTTT. Protein sequence: CASSIRGDTGELFF.

DNA for the CDR3: TGTGCCAGCAGCTTAACGGACAGGGAATGGTACGAGCAGTACTTC. This codes for CASSLTDREWYEQYF. The chain has TRBV11-2 and TRBJ2-7, with 8 bases that match TRBD1. The trim removed 2 bases at V and 4 bases at J, leaving 7 bases unmatched. The CDR3 is made up of 15 amino acids. The germline gives CDR1 SGHAT, CDR2 FQNNGV.

This clone was observed many times. The chain joins TRBV19 to TRBJ2-1, with 11 nucleotides matching TRBD2. The CDR3 is 16 residues long. With 7 bases clipped from V and 5 bases from J, the junction kept 10 bases outside the gene matches. Germline CDR1 and CDR2: LNHDA and SQIVND (reference sequence). The CDR3 DNA reads TGTGCCAGTACCGAAGCGGGACTAGCGGAGAACAATGAGCAGTTCTTC. This encodes CASTEAGLAENNEQFF.

The sample holds a few counts of this clone. The V and J genes are TRBV7-8 and TRBJ2-3; 7 bases match TRBD1. The ends lost 5 bases at V and 6 bases at J; junction bases unmatched: 11. Per the germline V gene, CDR1 is SGHVS and CDR2 is FQNEAQ. The CDR3 spans 15 residues. CDR3 amino acids: CASSAPTGNKDTQYF. CDR3 bases: TGTGCCAGCAGCGCCCCGACAGGGAACAAGGATACGCAGTATTTT.

This chain links TRBV13 with TRBJ2-2; 8 nucleotides align to TRBD2. Germline V CDR1 and CDR2: PRHDT, FYEKMQ (reference sequence). V lost 1 base to trimming and J lost 0 bases; unmatched junction nucleotides: 10. The CDR3 totals 19 residues. The CDR3 sequence: CASSLVRGGRPTNTGELFF. Written as DNA, the CDR3 is TGTGCCAGCAGCTTAGTCCGCGGGGGGAGGCCGACGAACACCGGGGAGCTGTTTTTT.

V gene TRBV7-9 combines with J gene TRBJ2-5; 7 nucleotides match TRBD2. J lost 2 bases, V lost 2 bases, and 17 bases had no gene match. CDR1 SEHNR and CDR2 FQNEAQ come from the germline V gene (reference sequence). CDR3 size: 19 residues. This chain's CDR3 is CASSLRDWSGNFIQETQYF. The DNA for the CDR3 is TGTGCCAGCAGCTTACGAGACTGGAGCGGGAATTTTATACAAGAGACCCAGTACTTC. The complete variable domain, with remaining parts taken from reference TRBV7-9 and TRBJ2-5, reads DTGVSQNPRHKITKRGQNVTFRCDPISEHNRLYWYRQTLGQGPEFLTYFQNEAQLEKSRLLSDRFSAERPKGSFSTLEIQRTEQGDSAMYLCASSLRDWSGNFIQETQYFGPGTRLLVL.